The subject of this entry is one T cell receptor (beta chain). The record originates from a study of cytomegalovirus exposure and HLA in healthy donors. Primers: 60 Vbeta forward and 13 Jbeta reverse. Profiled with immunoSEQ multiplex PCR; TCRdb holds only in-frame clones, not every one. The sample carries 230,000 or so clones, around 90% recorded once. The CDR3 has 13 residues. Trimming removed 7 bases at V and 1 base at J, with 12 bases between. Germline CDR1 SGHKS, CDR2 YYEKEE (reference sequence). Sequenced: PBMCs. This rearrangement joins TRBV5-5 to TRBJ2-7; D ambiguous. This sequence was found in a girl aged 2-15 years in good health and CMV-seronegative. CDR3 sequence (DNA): TGTGCCAGCGGGCTTGGATCGTCCTACGAGCAGTACTTC. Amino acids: CASGLGSSYEQYF.